This T cell receptor (beta chain) comes out of a study of identical twins. This clonotype appeared many times. Trimming removed 3 bases from V and 6 bases from J; junction bases left unmatched: 11. Germline lookup yields CDR1 SGHRS and CDR2 YFSETQ. The CDR3 is 15 amino acids. TCRdb re-called the 5' RACE reads through MiXCR, storing one row per CDR3 protein. The sample lists over 250,000 distinct CDR3 sequences; just under 9.5% were seen once. The same sample was also studied in work on yellow fever vaccine responses in identical twins.

This receptor was taken from a woman under 30 in good health. Sequencing was done on a sample of CD8+ T cells sorted from blood. The V call is TRBV5-1, the J call TRBJ1-2; TRBD1 matches at 7 bases. CDR3 nucleotides: TGCGCCAGCAGCTGGATAAGGGGGCCGGAACATGGCTACACCTTC. This sequence encodes CASSWIRGPEHGYTF.